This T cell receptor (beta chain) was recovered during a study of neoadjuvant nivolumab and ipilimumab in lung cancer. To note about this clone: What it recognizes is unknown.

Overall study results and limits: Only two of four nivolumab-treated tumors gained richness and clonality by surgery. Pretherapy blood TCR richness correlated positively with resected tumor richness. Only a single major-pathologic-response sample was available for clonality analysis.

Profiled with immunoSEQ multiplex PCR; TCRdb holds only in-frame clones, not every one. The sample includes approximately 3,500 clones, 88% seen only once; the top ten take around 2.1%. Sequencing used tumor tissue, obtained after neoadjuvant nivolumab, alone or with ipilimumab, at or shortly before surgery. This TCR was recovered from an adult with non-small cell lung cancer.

The CDR3 loop is CASSLQAGADTGELFF. In nucleotides, the CDR3 is TGTGCCAGCAGCTTGCAAGCGGGGGCGGACACCGGGGAGCTGTTTTTT. The J gene is TRBJ2-2, the V gene TRBV9, with 8 bases aligning to TRBD2. V lost 4 bases, J lost 3 bases, and 8 bases stayed unmatched. This CDR3 spans 16 amino acids. The V gene's germline CDR1 is SGDLS and CDR2 YYNGEE.